The 11 T cell receptor beta chains below were found in one sample sequenced in a study of blood T cell repertoires in COVID-19. Using immunoSEQ multiplex PCR, the repertoire was profiled, and TCRdb retains in-frame clones only, with some absent. The table includes 200,000 to 250,000 clones, 85% to 90% detected once. Sequencing was done on a sample of peripheral blood. These receptors all come from a man older than 75 with acute or convalescent COVID-19.

This clone was counted at least ten times. The chain carries TRBV19 and TRBJ1-1; D not certain. From germline, CDR1 is LNHDA and CDR2 SQIVND (reference sequence). This CDR3 has 18 amino acids. Between the trimmed V and J ends, which lost 5 bases and 0 bases, there was a span of 22 bases. The CDR3 region is CASSPGGAYYSMNTEAFF. The CDR3 bases are TGTGCCAGTAGTCCGGGAGGCGCGTACTACTCCATGAACACTGAAGCTTTCTTT.

The gene calls are TRBV10-3 and TRBJ2-7; no reliable D call. The ends were cut back, 0 bases at V and 6 bases at J, with 12 bases in the middle. There are 14 residues in the CDR3. Germline CDR1 ENHRY, CDR2 SYGVKD. Here the CDR3 DNA reads TGTGCCATCAGTGAGTCTCAGGTCTCGAGCGAGCAGTACGTC. Amino acids: CAISESQVSSEQYV.

This sequence joins TRBV27 and TRBJ1-6; the D is unclear. V was shortened by 7 bases and J by 6 bases, with 10 bases between the two germline ends. In germline, CDR1 is MNHEY, CDR2 SMNVEV (reference sequence). The CDR3 has 13 residues. The CDR3 DNA reads TGTGCCAGCACCTTCGGGGTTAATTCACCCCTCCACTTT. It is translated as CASTFGVNSPLHF.

The rearrangement joins TRBV11-3 to TRBJ1-2; no clear D. CDR1 is SGHNT and CDR2 is YENEEA in the germline V gene. The CDR3 sequence is 13 residues long. The V end lost 4 bases, the J end lost 3 bases, and 9 bases lay between the germline ends. The CDR3 region has the DNA TGTGCCAGCAGCTCCTCGGGTCACTATGGCTACACCTTC. This encodes CASSSSGHYGYTF.

The chain has TRBV15 and TRBJ1-5, with no clear D. Germline values: CDR1 LNHNV, CDR2 YYDKDF (reference sequence). V lost 6 bases to trimming and J lost 0 bases, with 3 bases between them. CDR3 length: 12 residues. This CDR3 reads CATSRSNQPQHF. DNA of the CDR3: TGTGCCACCAGTCGTAGCAATCAGCCCCAGCATTTT.

The V and J genes are TRBV19 and TRBJ1-2, with D unresolved. V was cut by 3 bases and J by 4 bases, with 18 bases left in between. This CDR3 region has 16 residues. Germline V gives CDR1 LNHDA, CDR2 SQIVND (reference sequence). CDR3 nucleotide sequence: TGTGCCAGTAGTATCGAGGGCGAGGGCCGCGGCTATGGCTACACCTTC. Translation gives CASSIEGEGRGYGYTF. Based on the CDR3 plus reference TRBV19 and TRBJ1-2, the full variable domain is DGGITQSPKYLFRKEGQNVTLSCEQNLNHDAMYWYRQDPGQGLRLIYYSQIVNDFQKGDIAEGYSVSREKKESFPLTVTSAQKNPTAFYLCASSIEGEGRGYGYTFGSGTRLTVV.

The chain employs TRBV28 and TRBJ2-2, with D unclear. Germline V CDR1 and CDR2: MDHEN, SYDVKM. The CDR3 is 15 amino acids. V dropped 5 bases and J dropped 1 base, with 11 bases sitting between them. This CDR3 is CASSLPGWNTGELFF. As DNA, the CDR3 is TGTGCCAGCAGTCTGCCCGGGTGGAACACCGGGGAGCTGTTTTTT.

The chain is built from TRBV2 and TRBJ1-6; 11 bases map to TRBD1. The CDR3 runs to 16 residues. From germline, CDR1 is SNHLY and CDR2 FYNNEI. V shed 6 bases and J 1 base; nucleotides not matched to a gene: 2. CDR3 sequence (DNA): TGTGCCAGCAGGGGGACAGGGGGATCCTATAATTCACCCCTCCACTTT. Amino acid sequence: CASRGTGGSYNSPLHF.

The sample holds one count of this clone. V usage is TRBV14 and J usage is TRBJ2-2; a weak D match, TRBD1 (5 bases). Germline V gives CDR1 SGHDN, CDR2 FVKESK. The CDR3 sequence is 15 residues long. Trimming stripped 1 base from V and 2 bases from J, with 8 bases between. The DNA for the CDR3 is TGTGCCAGCAGCCAAGGCAGGGCTAACACCGGGGAGCTGTTTTTT. Translation gives CASSQGRANTGELFF.

The genes are TRBV15 and TRBJ2-3; TRBD2 might be the D (6 bases). Trimming left V 5 bases short and J 6 bases short, with 18 bases between. CDR1 and CDR2 from the germline V gene are LNHNV and YYDKDF (reference sequence). The CDR3 runs 15 residues. CDR3 nucleotide sequence: TGTGCCACCAGCCCGATACGGTGGGCGGGGGATACGCAGTATTTT. Translation gives CATSPIRWAGDTQYF.

In the case of this clone: An end of the junction does not agree with germline; a read error may underlie this. This chain joins TRBV7-7 and TRBJ1-4; 8 positions match TRBD1. There are 15 residues in the CDR3. From germline, CDR1 is SSHAT and CDR2 FNYEAQ (reference sequence). The CDR3 DNA reads as TGTGCTAGCAGCTCAGGACAGGGAACTAATGAAAAACTGTTTTTT. This gives the protein CASSSGQGTNEKLFF.